This TCR beta chain is drawn from a study of T cells in Graves' hyperthyroidism and ophthalmopathy. CDR1 and CDR2 (germline): SGHTA, FQGTGA. The CDR3 is made up of 15 amino acids. V was clipped by 2 bases and J by 7 bases; unmatched bases: 3. RNA transcripts gave rise to amplified TCR beta CDR3 regions. Using the HTBI primer set, a first-round RT-PCR was run on the TCR CDR3. Via MiXCR, TCRdb re-called the multiplex PCR reads, giving one row per CDR3 protein. Of 800,000 or so distinct CDR3 sequences listed, 35% to 40% were seen once; the top ten hold more than 7%. This TCR came from a man younger than 35 with Graves' hyperthyroidism. The sequencing sample was made of blood. The rearrangement links TRBV7-3 to TRBJ1-6; 9 bases match TRBD1. The CDR3 DNA follows: TGTGCCAGCAGCTTACGGGGACAGGGCAATTCACCCCTCCACTTT. This translates into CASSLRGQGNSPLHF.